This record looks at one T cell receptor (beta chain) sequence and its context. Libraries were prepared by immunoSEQ multiplex PCR; TCRdb keeps only in-frame clonotypes and omits some of them. The data show tens of thousands of clones, with 86% seen just once and 1.3% held by the top ten. The entry originates in a study of blood T cell repertoires in COVID-19. Overall study: Acute and convalescent COVID-19 specimens originated in the United States, Italy and Spain. T cells, B-cell-depleted T cells, or PBMCs supplied cDNA or gDNA.

The CDR3 runs to 14 residues. Germline CDR1 reads SGHAT; CDR2 reads FQNNGV. Trimming cost V 2 bases and J 5 bases, with 12 bases left between them. Sequencing was done on a sample of peripheral blood. This sequence was found in a woman older than 75 with acute or convalescent COVID-19. V usage is TRBV11-2 and J usage is TRBJ2-5; a weak D match, TRBD2 (5 bases). The CDR3 nucleotides are TGTGCCAGCAGCTTACGTGGCCGGAGGGAGACCCAGTACTTC. Its protein product is CASSLRGRRETQYF.